Below, 27 T cell receptor beta chains from the same sample are listed, as sequenced in a study of blood T cell repertoires in COVID-19. Assay used: immunoSEQ multiplex PCR; TCRdb lists only in-frame clones, some missing. The profile shows 150,000 or so clones, about 86% of them singletons. The sequenced sample was peripheral blood. These receptors all come from a woman in her sixties with acute or convalescent COVID-19.

This chain links TRBV19 with TRBJ1-2; unclear D gene. CDR1 and CDR2 from the germline V gene are LNHDA and SQIVND (reference sequence). CDR3 length: 16 amino acids. V was pared by 4 bases and J by 2 bases, with 17 bases between. The CDR3 is CASSKSGGNLNYGYTF. The CDR3 bases are TGTGCCAGTAGTAAGTCAGGAGGGAACTTAAACTATGGCTACACCTTC.

Turning to this clone: Just one base apart from a much larger clone, this may be a read error. Other DNA sequences of this sample code for an identical CDR3. The chain recombines TRBV18 with TRBJ2-1; TRBD1 aligns across 12 bases. The CDR3 covers 15 residues. CDR1 and CDR2 (germline): KGHSH, LQKENI. V shed 3 bases and J 4 bases; nucleotides not matched to a gene: 1. This CDR3 reads CASSPGQGAYNEQFF. The CDR3 bases are TGTGCCAGCTCACCGGGACAGGGGGCGTACAATGAGCAGTTCTTC.

The chain joins TRBV12-5 to TRBJ1-1; D might be TRBD1 (5 bases). Germline V CDR1 and CDR2: LGHNT, FRNRAP. V was trimmed by 3 bases and J by 6 bases, leaving 17 bases between them. The CDR3 spans 15 residues. CDR3 in amino acids: CASGFLTQGSPEAFF. Written as DNA, the CDR3 is TGTGCTAGTGGTTTCCTCACTCAGGGATCCCCTGAAGCTTTCTTT.

The chain employs TRBV9 and TRBJ2-1; 7 nucleotides match TRBD2. The CDR3 runs to 15 residues. V gave up 0 bases and J gave up 9 bases; unmatched junction bases: 9. Germline CDR1 is SGDLS and CDR2 is YYNGEE. CDR3: CASSVGAVTSVEQFF. The CDR3, as DNA: TGTGCCAGCAGCGTAGGGGCCGTTACTAGCGTTGAGCAGTTCTTC.

V gene TRBV4-3 combines with J gene TRBJ2-5; 8 nucleotides match TRBD1. This CDR3 is 15 amino acids long. V was pared by 4 bases and J by 5 bases, with 9 bases of the junction left unmatched. Germline V gene data show CDR1 as LGHNA and CDR2 as YSLEER. CDR3 amino acids: CASSRTGTGRETQYF. CDR3 bases: TGCGCCAGCAGCCGAACCGGGACAGGACGGGAGACCCAGTACTTC.

The CDR3 bases are TGTGCCAGCAGTTATCGACAGGCTTCCTACGAGCAGTACTTC. Residues: CASSYRQASYEQYF. The chain joins TRBV27 to TRBJ2-7, with D perhaps matching TRBD1 (6 bases). CDR1 MNHEY and CDR2 SMNVEV come from the germline V gene (reference sequence). V dropped 4 bases and J dropped 1 base, with 11 bases sitting between them. The CDR3 is 14 residues long.

The chain employs TRBV18 and TRBJ1-1; 7 bases map to TRBD1. The CDR3 totals 17 residues. The V gene's germline CDR1 is KGHSH and CDR2 LQKENI. V lost 2 bases to trimming and J lost 3 bases; unmatched junction nucleotides: 12. DNA for the CDR3: TGTGCCAGCTCACCATTGGTAGGGGGCGTAGGGGACACTGAAGCTTTCTTT. Translation: CASSPLVGGVGDTEAFF.

The V and J genes are TRBV7-9 and TRBJ1-1; 8 positions agree with TRBD1. The CDR3 runs 13 residues. Per the germline V gene, CDR1 is SEHNR and CDR2 is FQNEAQ (reference sequence). V shed 5 bases and J 10 bases; nucleotides not matched to a gene: 9. The CDR3 DNA reads TGTGCCAGCAGCCACAGACAGGGGCTGACAGCTTTCTTT. Encoded protein: CASSHRQGLTAFF.

This clone has just a few counts. V usage is TRBV3-1 (or the pseudogene TRBV3-2) and J usage is TRBJ1-6; perhaps TRBD1 as D (6 bases). CDR1 and CDR2 from the germline V gene are LGHDT and YNNKEL (reference sequence). With 1 base removed from V and 8 bases from J, the gap between germline ends came to 9 bases. The CDR3 consists of 14 residues. The CDR3, as DNA: TGTGCCAGCAGCCAAGCCGGGACACATTCACCCCTCCACTTT. The encoded protein is CASSQAGTHSPLHF.

The chain is built from TRBV6-6 and TRBJ1-2; weak D call: TRBD1 (6 bases). Trimming took 7 bases from V and 9 from J, leaving 21 bases between them. CDR1 is MNHNY and CDR2 is SVGAGI in the germline V gene (reference sequence). The CDR3 contains 14 residues. Here the CDR3 reads CASTPTGTKSRYTF. CDR3 DNA sequence: TGTGCCAGCACCCCCACGGGGACAAAGAGCCGCTACACCTTC.

V is TRBV29-1 and J is TRBJ2-7; no clear D. This CDR3 region has 13 residues. The V end lost 6 bases, the J end lost 5 bases, and 17 bases lay between the germline ends. The V gene's germline CDR1 is SQVTM and CDR2 ANQGSEA. The chain's CDR3 is CSVKNDLGNEQYF. The CDR3 DNA reads TGCAGCGTCAAAAACGACCTGGGCAACGAGCAGTACTTC.

The chain links TRBV6-2 or TRBV6-3 to TRBJ2-7; the match to TRBD1 covers 10 bases. Trimming cost V 2 bases and J 6 bases; bases outside gene matches: 7. The germline CDR1 and CDR2 sequences are MNHEY and SVGEGT. This CDR3 has 15 amino acids. This CDR3 is CASSYTTGGGFEQYF. CDR3 bases: TGTGCCAGCAGTTACACGACAGGGGGCGGTTTCGAGCAGTACTTC.

This clone was picked up many times. CDR3 in DNA: TGTGCCAGCAGCTTAGGGGGGACAGGGGGCGCCGAGGCCAACGTCCTGACTTTC. Its translation is CASSLGGTGGAEANVLTF. The rearrangement links TRBV7-9 to TRBJ2-6; 12 nucleotides match TRBD1. J lost 6 bases, V lost 1 base, and 7 bases had no gene match. The CDR3 loop spans 18 amino acids. Germline V gene sequence: CDR1 SEHNR, CDR2 FQNEAQ (reference sequence).

The CDR3 is CAWGDYSYEQYF. The DNA of the CDR3 is TGTGCCTGGGGGGACTACTCCTACGAGCAGTACTTC. The chain employs TRBV30 and TRBJ2-7; 7 nucleotides agree with TRBD2. The germline V gene has CDR1 GTSNPN and CDR2 SVGIG (reference sequence). The CDR3 has 12 amino acids. V lost 5 bases to trimming and J lost 0 bases; unmatched junction nucleotides: 1.

This chain connects TRBV19 to TRBJ2-3; D possibly corresponds to TRBD2 (6 bases). Trimming pared 8 bases from V and 4 bases from J, leaving 22 bases between. Germline loops: CDR1 LNHDA, CDR2 SQIVND (reference sequence). The CDR3 has 16 residues. CDR3 sequence (DNA): TGTGCCAGTGGGTCTGGACGGGCGGGGAAGCCAGATACGCAGTATTTT. It is translated as CASGSGRAGKPDTQYF.

This sequence joins TRBV24-1 and TRBJ2-3, with 8 bases lining up with TRBD2. This CDR3 has 17 residues. Germline CDR1 reads KGHDR; CDR2 reads SFDVKD. J was trimmed by 3 bases and V by 3 bases; bases with no gene match: 10. CDR3 region: CATSDPGGRGETDTQYF. The CDR3 bases are TGTGCCACCAGTGATCCCGGCGGGCGGGGGGAGACAGATACGCAGTATTTT.

The rearrangement joins TRBV2 to TRBJ1-6, with D maybe TRBD1 (6 bases). The CDR3 contains 15 residues. Trimming left V 7 bases short and J 8 bases short, with 18 bases between. CDR1 and CDR2 from the germline V gene are SNHLY and FYNNEI. The DNA of the CDR3 is TGTGCCAGCACCCCTGTCACAGGGACGGATTCACCCCTCCACTTT. The encoded protein is CASTPVTGTDSPLHF. Drawing the rest from reference TRBV2 and TRBJ1-6, the complete variable domain is EPEVTQTPSHQVTQMGQEVILRCVPISNHLYFYWYRQILGQKVEFLVSFYNNEISEKSEIFDDQFSVERPDGSNFTLKIRSTKLEDSAMYFCASTPVTGTDSPLHFGNGTRLTVT.

This clone was recorded a few times. The V and J genes are TRBV7-2 and TRBJ1-3, with D unresolved. This CDR3 is 12 amino acids long. The germline V gene encodes CDR1 SGHTA and CDR2 FQGNSA. The V end lost 0 bases, the J end lost 8 bases, and 5 bases lay between the germline ends. The CDR3 here is CASSLAQDTIYF. The DNA of the CDR3 is TGTGCCAGCAGCTTAGCCCAGGACACCATATATTTT.

The rearrangement uses TRBV5-1 and TRBJ1-2; D is uncertain. Germline V CDR1 and CDR2: SGHRS, YFSETQ. Between the trimmed V and J ends, which lost 0 bases and 5 bases, there was a span of 14 bases. CDR3 length equals 15 residues. The CDR3 spells CASSLDRPTRYGYTF. As DNA, the CDR3 is TGCGCCAGCAGCTTGGACAGACCTACACGTTATGGCTACACCTTC.

As for this clone: One end of the junction is discordant with germline, which a read error may explain. The J gene is TRBJ2-3, the V gene TRBV7-7, with D perhaps TRBD2 (7 bases). Germline V CDR1 and CDR2: SSHAT, FNYEAQ (reference sequence). CDR3 length equals 17 residues. CDR3 amino acids: CASSRNPRRGHTDTQYF. CDR3 sequence (DNA): TGTGCTAGCAGCCGAAACCCCCGGCGGGGGCACACAGATACGCAGTATTTT.

In this sample, this clone turned up once. The V gene is TRBV2, the J gene TRBJ2-2; 7 bases are a match to TRBD1. The J segment lost 6 bases and the V segment lost 6 bases, leaving 10 bases of the junction unmatched. In germline, CDR1 is SNHLY, CDR2 FYNNEI. There are 15 residues in the CDR3. The CDR3 is CASSKTGRKAGELFF. The CDR3 region has the DNA TGTGCCAGCAGCAAGACAGGGAGAAAGGCCGGGGAGCTGTTTTTT.

This chain connects TRBV6-5 to TRBJ1-6; TRBD1 might be the D (5 bases). Trimming took off 2 bases at V and 7 bases at J, with 9 bases between the two ends. This CDR3 is 14 amino acids long. Germline V lookup: CDR1 MNHEY, CDR2 SVGAGI. The chain's CDR3 is CASSYLGGNSPLHF. The CDR3 DNA reads as TGTGCCAGCAGTTACCTGGGGGGGAATTCACCCCTCCACTTT.

The CDR3 region has the DNA TGTGCCTGGAGTTCAGGGCCAAATCAGCCCCAGCATTTT. Protein product: CAWSSGPNQPQHF. The chain joins TRBV30 to TRBJ1-5; weak D call: TRBD1 (5 bases). The CDR3 spans 13 residues. Germline lookup yields CDR1 GTSNPN and CDR2 SVGIG (reference sequence). Between the trimmed V and J ends, which lost 2 bases and 4 bases, there was a span of 9 bases.

V gene TRBV30 combines with J gene TRBJ2-7, with D possibly TRBD1 on 6 matching bases. Germline V gives CDR1 GTSNPN, CDR2 SVGIG (reference sequence). CDR3 length: 12 amino acids. V was pared by 4 bases and J by 3 bases, with 10 bases between. The CDR3 protein is CAWKTGSYEQYF. CDR3 bases: TGTGCCTGGAAAACAGGGAGCTACGAGCAGTACTTC.

This chain uses TRBV28 with TRBJ2-5; D gene uncertain. Deletions cut 0 bases from V and 3 bases from J, with 11 bases between. Germline V gene sequence: CDR1 MDHEN, CDR2 SYDVKM. The CDR3 spans 15 residues. CDR3 sequence: CASSLWGVRKETQYF. Here the CDR3 DNA reads TGTGCCAGCAGTTTATGGGGCGTAAGAAAAGAGACCCAGTACTTC.

The J gene is TRBJ1-2, the V gene TRBV3-1 (or the pseudogene TRBV3-2); possibly TRBD1 for D (6 bases). This CDR3 is 12 amino acids long. Trimming took off 3 bases at V and 7 bases at J, with 9 bases between the two ends. Per the germline V gene, CDR1 is LGHDT and CDR2 is YNNKEL (reference sequence). DNA of the CDR3: TGTGCCAGCAGCCAGAGGACAGTTGGCTACACCTTC. It is translated as CASSQRTVGYTF.

The chain employs TRBV5-1 and TRBJ2-7; D may be TRBD2 (5 bases). CDR1 SGHRS and CDR2 YFSETQ come from the germline V gene. The V end was cut by 1 base, the J end by 5 bases, with 13 bases between. CDR3 length: 14 amino acids. CDR3 nucleotide sequence: TGCGCCAGCAGCTTGTCCCTCGGGGTGGACGAGCAGTACTTC. It translates to CASSLSLGVDEQYF.